The 3 T cell receptor beta chains listed next were all sequenced from one sample in a study of regulatory T cells in long-lasting Graves disease. Sequencing libraries for TCR beta were prepared with iRepertoire HTBI primers and Arm-PCR of CDR3 regions. TCRdb processed the multiplex PCR reads anew with MiXCR; each CDR3 protein has one entry. The sample holds hundreds of thousands of distinct CDR3 sequences, less than 25% seen once. The time point here: persistent/refractory GD, antithyroid drugs over 5 years with positive TRAb. RNA isolated from PBMCs was used to make the TCR library. The material sequenced was peripheral blood mononuclear cells (PBMCs), taken when the disease was refractory, from a patient treated with antithyroid drugs. The receptors derive from a female donor with Graves disease.

The rearrangement uses TRBV7-9 and TRBJ2-7; 9 nucleotides line up with TRBD2. CDR1 and CDR2 from the germline V gene are SEHNR and FQNEAQ (reference sequence). The CDR3 totals 14 residues. V lost 3 bases, J lost 4 bases, and 4 bases stayed unmatched. The CDR3 DNA reads as TGTGCCAGCAGCTTTAGCGGGGGAATTTACGAGCAGTACTTC. It specifies CASSFSGGIYEQYF.

This clonotype was recorded a few times. This sequence may be a read error, since a much larger clone differs from it by one base. The CDR3 sequence is CGSNGWEGGEKLFF. The CDR3 DNA follows: TGTGGCAGCAACGGATGGGAGGGGGGAGAAAAACTGTTTTTT. V usage is TRBV28 and J usage is TRBJ1-4; D may be TRBD1 (6 bases). CDR3 length: 14 residues. CDR1 is MDHEN, CDR2 SYDVKM, per germline.

This clonotype came up many times. V and J are TRBV2 and TRBJ2-7, with a weak D call TRBD2 (5 bases). The V end was cut by 3 bases, the J end by 0 bases, with 18 bases between. Per germline, CDR1 SNHLY and CDR2 FYNNEI. CDR3 size: 17 residues. The CDR3 DNA follows: TGTGCCAGCAGTGAGCCCGAGGCGGGCTCAAGCTCCTACGAGCAGTACTTC. It specifies CASSEPEAGSSSYEQYF.